These T cell receptor beta chains were read from a single sample in a study of T cell responses to AZD1222 COVID-19 vaccine. This table comes from immunoSEQ multiplex PCR, and its TCRdb copy is limited to in-frame clones, with some not included. The sample lists roughly 120,000 clones, 92% occurring once. Sequencing used peripheral blood, obtained 28 days after the second AZD1222 dose. The receptors shown here come from an adult who received the AZD1222 COVID-19 vaccine. CDR3s include the opening cysteine and the closing phenylalanine or tryptophan. The D gene is left open where the match is weak. Clone size is shown for a subset of rows, as once, few, many or a class of expanded clone.

TRBD2	TRBJ2-7	NA	TRBV30	CAWSGSGDPYEQYF	TGTGCCTGGAGTGGTAGCGGGGACCCCTACGAGCAGTACTTC
NA	TRBJ1-5	NA	TRBV11-2	CASSQSGGSNQPQHF	TGTGCCAGCAGCCAATCGGGGGGTAGCAATCAGCCCCAGCATTTT
NA	TRBJ1-6	few	TRBV5-1	CASSLNGQWTLHF	TGCGCCAGCAGCTTGAACGGGCAATGGACCCTCCACTTT
TRBD2	TRBJ2-1	NA	TRBV11-2	CASSPLAGGPNEQFF	TGTGCCAGCAGCCCCCTAGCGGGAGGGCCCAATGAGCAGTTCTTC
NA	TRBJ1-1	NA	TRBV7-9	CASSLVPNLETEAFF	TGTGCCAGCAGCTTAGTTCCCAATCTAGAAACTGAAGCTTTCTTT
NA	TRBJ2-5	NA	TRBV18	CASSPSGRGETQYF	TGTGCCAGCTCACCATCAGGGCGCGGGGAGACCCAGTACTTC
NA	TRBJ2-3	NA	TRBV28	CASAKTGPDTQYF	TGTGCCAGCGCTAAGACGGGTCCAGATACGCAGTATTTT
NA	TRBJ2-7	NA	TRBV5-1	CASSLGRGYGSYEQYF	TGCGCCAGCAGCTTGGGTCGGGGTTACGGGTCCTACGAGCAGTACTTC
TRBD1	TRBJ1-1	many	TRBV6-4	CASSDPDNRGRSTEAFF	TGTGCCAGCAGTGACCCCGATAACAGGGGGCGAAGCACTGAAGCTTTCTTT
NA	TRBJ2-2	NA	TRBV27	CASSLNTGELFF	TGTGCCAGCAGTTTAAACACCGGGGAGCTGTTTTTT
TRBD1	TRBJ2-3	NA	TRBV29-1	CSVEPRDSPPDTQYF	TGCAGCGTTGAACCGAGGGACAGCCCTCCAGATACGCAGTATTTT
TRBD2	TRBJ2-1	NA	TRBV13	CASRGGTDSYNEQFF	TGTGCCAGCAGGGGAGGGACGGACTCCTACAATGAGCAGTTCTTC
NA	TRBJ1-3	NA	TRBV28	CASSPGPGNTIYF	TGTGCCAGCAGCCCAGGTCCTGGAAACACCATATATTTT
NA	TRBJ2-2	NA	TRBV9	CASSVSYTGELFF	TGTGCCAGCAGCGTCAGTTACACCGGGGAGCTGTTTTTT
TRBD1	TRBJ2-3	NA	TRBV6-5	CASNRDRGTDTQYF	TGTGCCAGCAACCGGGACAGGGGCACAGATACGCAGTATTTT